Listed below are T cell receptor beta chains from one sample, sequenced in a study of shared clonotypes between healthy human individuals. Some clones are missing from TCRdb's copy, which holds only in-frame ones; the method was immunoSEQ multiplex PCR. The sample lists some 980,000 clones, over 75% occurring once. Sequencing was done on a sample of memory CD4+ T cells sorted from blood. The receptors stem from a man between 18 and 35 years old in good health. The CDR3 runs from the conserved cysteine through the conserved F or W. A D gene is named only where the DNA matches it firmly. Clone size, where shown, is once, few, many, or a class for clones that have expanded.

>TRBJ1-5|.|16|TRBV15|.
TGTGCCACCAGCAGTGATCTATTGGGACTGAATCAGCCCCAGCATTTT
CATSSDLLGLNQPQHF
>TRBJ2-3|TRBD2|16|TRBV25-1|.
TGTGCCAGCAGTGGACTAGCGGGAGGGCCCGAAGATACGCAGTATTTT
CASSGLAGGPEDTQYF
>TRBJ1-4|.|15|TRBV4-1|.
TGCGCCAGCAGCCAAACCTCGGCGCGTAATGAAAAACTGTTTTTT
CASSQTSARNEKLFF
>TRBJ2-2|.|16|TRBV5-4|once
TGTGCCAGCAGCCCGGCCGGGGGGCAAAAAAACGGGGAGCTGTTTTTT
CASSPAGGQKNGELFF
>TRBJ1-2|.|14|TRBV9|once
TGTGCCAGCAGCGCCGGGACGGCCCCTAATGGCTACACCTTC
CASSAGTAPNGYTF
>TRBJ2-5|.|14|TRBV7-9|.
TGTGCCAGCAGCTTAGAAGGGGGAGTAGGGACCCAGTACTTC
CASSLEGGVGTQYF
>TRBJ2-3|TRBD1|14|TRBV5-1|.
TGCGCCAGCAGCCCGGGACAGGGAAAAGATACGCAGTATTTT
CASSPGQGKDTQYF
>TRBJ2-3|.|12|TRBV5-1|.
TGCGCCAGCAGTAGGGGACCAGATACGCAGTATTTT
CASSRGPDTQYF
>TRBJ2-7|.|14|TRBV5-1|.
TGCGCCAGCAGCTTGGGGGACACCTCCTACGAGCAGTACTTC
CASSLGDTSYEQYF
>TRBJ1-6|TRBD1|20|TRBV4-2|many
TGTGCCAGCAGCCAAGAGGTTGGACAGGGAGGAAGGTCCTATAATTCACCCCTCCACTTT
CASSQEVGQGGRSYNSPLHF
>TRBJ2-7|.|14|TRBV9|.
TGTGCCAGCAGCGTAGTTGAGAGTGCCTACGAGCAGTACTTC
CASSVVESAYEQYF
>TRBJ2-1|TRBD2|17|TRBV9|.
TGTGCCAGCAGCTCTCGGACTAGCGGGAGCTCCTACAATGAGCAGTTCTTC
CASSSRTSGSSYNEQFF
>TRBJ1-6|TRBD1|15|TRBV28|.
TGTGCCAGCAGTTCAAACAGGGGATTCAATTCACCCCTCCACTTT
CASSSNRGFNSPLHF
>TRBJ2-7|.|14|TRBV7-8|.
TGTGCCAGCAGCTTATTGGACCCCCCCTACGAGCAGTACTTC
CASSLLDPPYEQYF
>TRBJ1-1|.|16|TRBV6-6|.
TGTGCCAGCAGTTCCCGGGGTGGAGCCGGGAACACTGAAGCTTTCTTT
CASSSRGGAGNTEAFF
>TRBJ1-3|.|15|TRBV7-2|few
TGTGCCAGCAGCTTAGGACCGATCTCTGGAAACACCATATATTTT
CASSLGPISGNTIYF
>TRBJ2-1|.|14|TRBV6-1|.
TGTGCCAGCAGTGTTACAGGGAAGGTCGCTGAGCAGTTCTTC
CASSVTGKVAEQFF
>TRBJ2-6|TRBD1|17|TRBV5-1|.
TGCGCCAGCAGCCCGTTAACAGGGGGCCCTGGGGCCAACGTCCTGACTTTC
CASSPLTGGPGANVLTF
>TRBJ1-1|.|13|TRBV5-1|few
TGCGCCAGCAGCTTGGATCTTGGACGGGGAGCTTTCTTT
CASSLDLGRGAFF
>TRBJ1-2|.|15|TRBV19|.
TGTGCCAGTACCGACTTCAGCCCCTGGGACTATGGCTACACCTTC
CASTDFSPWDYGYTF
>TRBJ2-1|.|15|TRBV25-1|.
TGTGCCAGCAGTGAAGGAACTTCAACATACAATGAGCAGTTCTTC
CASSEGTSTYNEQFF
>TRBJ2-2|TRBD2|16|TRBV5-6|few
TGTGCCAGCAGCCCATTGGCGGGAGGAGTATTGGGGGAGCTGTTTTTT
CASSPLAGGVLGELFF
>TRBJ2-2|.|16|TRBV5-4|once
TGTGCCAGCAGCTCGCGCCGGGACTCTAACACCGGGGAGCTGTTTTTT
CASSSRRDSNTGELFF
>TRBJ1-3|.|11|TRBV30|.
TGTGCCTGGAGATCAGGAAACACCATATATTTT
CAWRSGNTIYF
>TRBJ2-4|.|19|TRBV7-2|once
TGTGCCAGCAGCTTAGAGGCGGTCTTAGGGGGTTTCGGGAAAAACATTCAGTACTTC
CASSLEAVLGGFGKNIQYF
>TRBJ1-1|.|16|TRBV7-2|.
TGTGCCAGCAGCTTAGGGGTGCGGGGAGGAGGCACTGAAGCTTTCTTT
CASSLGVRGGGTEAFF
>TRBJ2-2|TRBD2|14|TRBV29-1|.
TGCAGCGTCTCCCCGGGCGGGAGCCCCGGGGAGCTGTTTTTT
CSVSPGGSPGELFF
>TRBJ2-7|.|13|TRBV7-9|few
TGTGCCAGCAGCGGCACCAGGGGCAACGAGCAGTACTTC
CASSGTRGNEQYF
>TRBJ2-1|TRBD1|15|TRBV7-2|once
TGTGCCAGCAGACCCGGGACAGGGGTTTTAGATGAGCAGTTCTTC
CASRPGTGVLDEQFF
>TRBJ1-6|TRBD1|15|TRBV10-3|.
TGTGCCATCAGTGACGGACAGGGGTCTAATTCACCCCTCCACTTT
CAISDGQGSNSPLHF
>TRBJ1-6|.|14|TRBV28|.
TGTGCCAGCAGTTTCGAAATACTTAATTCACCCCTCCACTTT
CASSFEILNSPLHF
>TRBJ1-2|TRBD1|15|TRBV30|few
TGTGCCTGGAATCGGGACAGGGGGCTTGACTATGGCTACACCTTC
CAWNRDRGLDYGYTF
>TRBJ2-1|TRBD2|16|TRBV28|.
TGTGCCAGCAGTTTAAGGGGGGGACTAGGTCTTCAGGAGCAGTTCTTC
CASSLRGGLGLQEQFF
>TRBJ2-2|.|17|TRBV9|.
TGTGCCAGCAGCAAAGGCCTGGGGCATAAGCTCACCGGGGAGCTGTTTTTT
CASSKGLGHKLTGELFF
>TRBJ2-7|TRBD1|15|TRBV5-1|once
TGCGCCAGCAGCTCCAGGGGACAGTCCTCCTACGAGCAGTACTTC
CASSSRGQSSYEQYF
>TRBJ2-5|.|13|TRBV7-7|.
TGTGCTAGCAGCTTAAGCCCCCAAGAGACCCAGTACTTC
CASSLSPQETQYF